The 15 T cell receptor beta chains in this list originate from one sample, sequenced in a study of Ad26.COV2.S vaccination and SARS-CoV-2 variants. Profiling relied on immunoSEQ multiplex PCR, and the TCRdb table lists in-frame clones only, not all of them. The sample holds some 250,000 clones; approximately 88% are singletons and the top ten take roughly 10%. As for treatment: roughly 18 received Ad26.COV2.S at low or high dose, single or two shots; roughly five received placebo; per-sample allocation not given. Collection of the samples took place on day 63 after the first injection of vaccine or placebo. Sequencing used peripheral blood, obtained in a trial of Ad26.COV2.S vaccine versus placebo. These receptors were collected from a person between 18 and 65 years old who received the Ad26.COV2.S COVID-19 vaccine or a placebo.

This rearrangement joins TRBV23-1 to TRBJ2-7; perhaps TRBD1 as D (6 bases). TRBV23-1 falls under the ORF class, with uncertain function. V was pared by 3 bases and J by 2 bases, with 20 bases between. The CDR3 totals 17 residues. The CDR3 nucleotides are TGCGCCAGCAGTCACCCCCTTTTGGGCAGGGGTCCCTACGAGCAGTACTTC. Its translation: CASSHPLLGRGPYEQYF.

This chain joins TRBV19 and TRBJ2-1, with D perhaps being TRBD1 or TRBD2 (7 bases each). CDR1 and CDR2 from the germline V gene are LNHDA and SQIVND (reference sequence). V was pared by 7 bases and J by 5 bases, with 21 bases between. This CDR3 comprises 16 residues. The CDR3 protein is CASTTEGAGADNEQFF. CDR3 sequence (DNA): TGTGCCAGTACCACGGAGGGGGCGGGAGCGGACAATGAGCAGTTCTTC.

This clone appeared a single time. The rearrangement uses TRBV28 and TRBJ2-5; D gene uncertain. This CDR3 is 15 amino acids long. Trimming pared 6 bases from V and 4 bases from J, leaving 18 bases between. The V gene's germline CDR1 is MDHEN and CDR2 SYDVKM. The CDR3 is CASSFRWGRRETQYF. The CDR3 DNA follows: TGTGCCAGCAGCTTCAGGTGGGGTCGGAGAGAGACCCAGTACTTC. The complete variable domain, with remaining parts taken from reference TRBV28 and TRBJ2-5, reads DVKVTQSSRYLVKRTGEKVFLECVQDMDHENMFWYRQDPGLGLRLIYFSYDVKMKEKGDIPEGYSVSREKKERFSLILESASTNQTSMYLCASSFRWGRRETQYFGPGTRLLVL.

V is TRBV28 and J is TRBJ1-5; D gene unclear. The V gene's germline CDR1 is MDHEN and CDR2 SYDVKM. The CDR3 spans 17 residues. Trimming took 3 bases from V and 0 from J, leaving 15 bases between them. The CDR3 coding sequence is TGTGCCAGCAGTTTTTTATTGGTAGCCGTTAGCAATCAGCCCCAGCATTTT. It encodes CASSFLLVAVSNQPQHF.

The chain joins TRBV6-6 to TRBJ1-1; D not resolved. Germline V lookup: CDR1 MNHNY, CDR2 SVGAGI (reference sequence). The CDR3 loop spans 13 amino acids. Trimming took 7 bases from V and 3 from J, leaving 12 bases between them. This CDR3 is CASTLEEDTEAFF. The DNA of the CDR3 is TGTGCCAGCACCTTGGAGGAGGACACTGAAGCTTTCTTT.

CDR3 in DNA: TGTGCCAGCAGTCCCCTGGGAACAACTGAAAAACTGTTTTTT. Encoded protein: CASSPLGTTEKLFF. The rearrangement joins TRBV27 to TRBJ1-4, with D hard to call. The CDR3 has 14 amino acids. CDR1 is MNHEY and CDR2 is SMNVEV in the germline V gene (reference sequence). Trimming removed 5 bases from V and 7 bases from J, with 14 bases in between.

This chain links TRBV2 with TRBJ2-7, with 9 bases lining up with TRBD1. CDR1 is SNHLY and CDR2 is FYNNEI in the germline V gene. This CDR3 is built from 16 residues. The V gene end was trimmed by 4 bases and the J gene end by 0 bases; junction bases not matched to a gene: 7. CDR3 nucleotides: TGTGCCAGCAGTGGTACCGGGACAGGGAGCTCCTACGAGCAGTACTTC. Translation: CASSGTGTGSSYEQYF.

This chain links TRBV4-2 with TRBJ1-3, with 7 bases identical to TRBD1. The trim removed 0 bases at V and 4 bases at J, leaving 9 bases unmatched. The length of the CDR3 is 17 residues. Germline assignment: CDR1 LGHNA and CDR2 YNFKEQ. Here the CDR3 DNA reads TGTGCCAGCAGCCAAGATATAGGAGGGGGCGCGGGAAACACCATATATTTT. It specifies CASSQDIGGGAGNTIYF.

This chain joins TRBV30 and TRBJ1-6; D unclear. Germline lookup yields CDR1 GTSNPN and CDR2 SVGIG (reference sequence). V lost 0 bases to trimming and J lost 9 bases, with 15 bases between them. The CDR3 has 15 amino acids. The CDR3 region has the DNA TGTGCCTGGAGTGTACCGTCAGGTTGGGGTTCACCCCTCCACTTT. Protein sequence: CAWSVPSGWGSPLHF.

The chain joins TRBV25-1 to TRBJ1-2; TRBD1 matches 7 bases. The V gene end was trimmed by 3 bases and the J gene end by 7 bases; junction bases not matched to a gene: 20. In germline, CDR1 is MGHDK, CDR2 SYGVNS. This CDR3 spans 18 amino acids. This chain's CDR3 is CASSENFMGTVSTGGYTF. CDR3 nucleotides: TGTGCCAGCAGTGAGAATTTTATGGGGACAGTCTCCACGGGTGGCTACACCTTC.

The V gene is TRBV2, the J gene TRBJ2-2, with 7 bases aligning to TRBD2. The CDR3 covers 17 residues. From germline, CDR1 is SNHLY and CDR2 FYNNEI. V dropped 7 bases and J dropped 2; count of bases not matched to a gene: 13. CDR3 in amino acids: CASNPFSGAQNTGELFF. The CDR3, as DNA: TGTGCCAGCAACCCCTTCAGCGGGGCCCAAAACACCGGGGAGCTGTTTTTT.

The V call is TRBV30, the J call TRBJ1-2; maybe TRBD1 (5 bases). V lost 4 bases to trimming and J lost 4 bases, with 16 bases between them. The CDR3 is 14 amino acids. Germline V gene sequence: CDR1 GTSNPN, CDR2 SVGIG (reference sequence). Here the CDR3 DNA reads TGTGCCTGGAAGGCGATGGGGACTTTCTATGGCTACACCTTC. Its protein is CAWKAMGTFYGYTF.

V is TRBV10-1 and J is TRBJ2-5, with D perhaps TRBD1 or TRBD2 (6 bases each). This CDR3 region has 15 residues. Per the germline V gene, CDR1 is WNHNN and CDR2 is SYGVQD (reference sequence). The V gene lost 0 bases and the J gene lost 4 bases, with 12 bases spanning the gap. CDR3 protein: CASSESMRGAETQYF. The CDR3 DNA reads as TGCGCCAGCAGTGAGTCGATGAGGGGGGCAGAGACCCAGTACTTC.

V usage is TRBV7-2 and J usage is TRBJ2-1; TRBD2 aligns across 13 bases. Unmatched junction bases numbered 6, after V lost 5 bases and J lost 2 bases. Germline values: CDR1 SGHTA, CDR2 FQGNSA. CDR3 length: 17 amino acids. Here the CDR3 DNA reads TGTGCCAGCAGCCAAGCCGGGACTAGCGGGGCCTACAATGAGCAGTTCTTC. Its translation is CASSQAGTSGAYNEQFF.

The rearrangement links TRBV2 to TRBJ1-5; the D gene is possibly TRBD1 (6 bases). V lost 6 bases and J lost 2, with 17 bases in between. The CDR3 has 16 amino acids. Germline CDR1 is SNHLY and CDR2 is FYNNEI. Here the CDR3 reads CASRGGHLWGNQPQHF. CDR3 DNA sequence: TGTGCCAGCAGGGGGGGGCACCTTTGGGGCAATCAGCCCCAGCATTTT. The whole variable domain, filled in from reference TRBV2 and TRBJ1-5, reads EPEVTQTPSHQVTQMGQEVILRCVPISNHLYFYWYRQILGQKVEFLVSFYNNEISEKSEIFDDQFSVERPDGSNFTLKIRSTKLEDSAMYFCASRGGHLWGNQPQHFGDGTRLSIL.